This is a list of T cell receptor beta chains from one sample in a study of T cell responses to AZD1222 COVID-19 vaccine. Generated by immunoSEQ multiplex PCR, the TCRdb table keeps only in-frame clones and is missing some. Of roughly 99,000 clones listed, around 92% are singletons. The sequences come from peripheral blood, collected 28 days after the second AZD1222 dose. These receptor sequences come from an adult who received the AZD1222 COVID-19 vaccine. CDR3s include the opening cysteine and the closing phenylalanine or tryptophan. The D gene is left open where the match is weak. A row's size may be missing; if present it is once, few, many or a size class.

j_call: TRBJ1-3
cdr3_length: 14
clone_size: -
d_call: -
v_call: TRBV10-3
cdr3_nt: TGTGCCATCAGTGAGAGGGGCTCTGGAAACACCATATATTTT
cdr3_aa: CAISERGSGNTIYF

j_call: TRBJ1-6
cdr3_length: 15
clone_size: -
d_call: -
v_call: TRBV27
cdr3_nt: TGTGCCAGCAGTCTTAGGGGACCTTATAATTCACCCCTCCACTTT
cdr3_aa: CASSLRGPYNSPLHF

j_call: TRBJ1-4
cdr3_length: 13
clone_size: once
d_call: -
v_call: TRBV29-1
cdr3_nt: TGCAGCGTTAACCAGGGAGCTAATGAAAAACTGTTTTTT
cdr3_aa: CSVNQGANEKLFF

j_call: TRBJ2-7
cdr3_length: 15
clone_size: few
d_call: -
v_call: TRBV6-5
cdr3_nt: TGTGCCAGCAGTTACGGGCCGGGGCTCTCCTACGAGCAGTACTTC
cdr3_aa: CASSYGPGLSYEQYF

j_call: TRBJ1-1
cdr3_length: 16
clone_size: -
d_call: -
v_call: TRBV9
cdr3_nt: TGTGCCAGCAGCGTAAGTTCTCGGCCCCAGGGCACTGAAGCTTTCTTT
cdr3_aa: CASSVSSRPQGTEAFF

j_call: TRBJ2-2
cdr3_length: 14
clone_size: -
d_call: -
v_call: TRBV2
cdr3_nt: TGTGCCAGCAGTGAAACTCAAGATACCGGGGAGCTGTTTTTT
cdr3_aa: CASSETQDTGELFF

j_call: TRBJ2-1
cdr3_length: 15
clone_size: -
d_call: TRBD2
v_call: TRBV2
cdr3_nt: TGTGCCAGCAGTGGACTAGCGGAGCGTCGGGATGAGCAGTTCTTC
cdr3_aa: CASSGLAERRDEQFF

j_call: TRBJ2-7
cdr3_length: 16
clone_size: -
d_call: TRBD1
v_call: TRBV27
cdr3_nt: TGTGCCAGCATGGGGCCGAACAGGGGGTCCCGCTACGAGCAGTACTTC
cdr3_aa: CASMGPNRGSRYEQYF

j_call: TRBJ1-2
cdr3_length: 16
clone_size: -
d_call: -
v_call: TRBV3-1/TRBV3-2
cdr3_nt: TGTGCCAGCAGCCACCCTCCTTCACGGCAACCCAATGGCTACACCTTC
cdr3_aa: CASSHPPSRQPNGYTF

j_call: TRBJ1-1
cdr3_length: 17
clone_size: -
d_call: -
v_call: TRBV14
cdr3_nt: TGTGCCAGCAGCCCTCATTGGGAGGGCGGGGGGAACACTGAAGCTTTCTTT
cdr3_aa: CASSPHWEGGGNTEAFF

j_call: TRBJ2-3
cdr3_length: 13
clone_size: -
d_call: -
v_call: TRBV6-2/TRBV6-3
cdr3_nt: TGTGCCAGCAGCTTTGTAGGGACAGATACGCAGTATTTT
cdr3_aa: CASSFVGTDTQYF

j_call: TRBJ2-6
cdr3_length: 19
clone_size: once
d_call: TRBD2
v_call: TRBV5-1
cdr3_nt: TGCGCCAGCAGCTTGGATGCAGCGGGCGGGAGCTCTGGGGCCAACGTCCTGACTTTC
cdr3_aa: CASSLDAAGGSSGANVLTF

j_call: TRBJ2-1
cdr3_length: 14
clone_size: -
d_call: -
v_call: TRBV5-3
cdr3_nt: TGTGCCAGAAGCTTCGTAGGGCACTACAATGAGCAGTTCTTC
cdr3_aa: CARSFVGHYNEQFF

j_call: TRBJ1-2
cdr3_length: 12
clone_size: -
d_call: -
v_call: TRBV9
cdr3_nt: TGTGCCAGCAGCGCCGACGTTTATGGCTACACCTTC
cdr3_aa: CASSADVYGYTF

j_call: TRBJ1-6
cdr3_length: 15
clone_size: -
d_call: TRBD1
v_call: TRBV2
cdr3_nt: TGTGCCAGCAGTACCGCAGGGGGCGTGTATTCACCCCTCCACTTT
cdr3_aa: CASSTAGGVYSPLHF

j_call: TRBJ2-1
cdr3_length: 16
clone_size: -
d_call: -
v_call: TRBV19
cdr3_nt: TGTGCCAGTAGTGTCTGGACAACTAGATCCTACAATGAGCAGTTCTTC
cdr3_aa: CASSVWTTRSYNEQFF

j_call: TRBJ1-2
cdr3_length: 15
clone_size: -
d_call: -
v_call: TRBV7-2
cdr3_nt: TGTGCCAGCAGCTATAAAGCTGCTGTTAACTATGGCTACACCTTC
cdr3_aa: CASSYKAAVNYGYTF

j_call: TRBJ2-7
cdr3_length: 15
clone_size: -
d_call: TRBD1
v_call: TRBV6-4
cdr3_nt: TGTGCCAGCAGGGCCGGGACAGGGCCTATTTACGAGCAGTACTTC
cdr3_aa: CASRAGTGPIYEQYF

j_call: TRBJ1-5
cdr3_length: 16
clone_size: -
d_call: -
v_call: TRBV15
cdr3_nt: TGTGCCACCAGCAGAGTGCGGATGGATAGCAATCAGCCCCAGCATTTT
cdr3_aa: CATSRVRMDSNQPQHF

j_call: TRBJ1-6
cdr3_length: 14
clone_size: -
d_call: -
v_call: TRBV6-6
cdr3_nt: TGTGCCAGCAGGGAACTGGGGCTGAATTCACCCCTCCACTTT
cdr3_aa: CASRELGLNSPLHF

j_call: TRBJ1-1
cdr3_length: 14
clone_size: -
d_call: -
v_call: TRBV18
cdr3_nt: TGTGCCAGCCGTCTCAGTGCAGGGAACACTGAAGCTTTCTTT
cdr3_aa: CASRLSAGNTEAFF

j_call: TRBJ1-3
cdr3_length: 15
clone_size: -
d_call: TRBD1
v_call: TRBV4-1
cdr3_nt: TGCGCCAGCAGCCAAGAGACAGGGCCGGGAAACACCATATATTTT
cdr3_aa: CASSQETGPGNTIYF

j_call: TRBJ2-1
cdr3_length: 14
clone_size: once
d_call: -
v_call: TRBV5-1
cdr3_nt: TGCGCCAGCAGCCGGGGACTGATTTACAATGAGCAGTTCTTC
cdr3_aa: CASSRGLIYNEQFF

j_call: TRBJ1-2
cdr3_length: 14
clone_size: -
d_call: -
v_call: TRBV19
cdr3_nt: TGTGCCAGTACCATCGGGGGGCGAGACTATGGCTACACCTTC
cdr3_aa: CASTIGGRDYGYTF

j_call: TRBJ1-4
cdr3_length: 15
clone_size: once
d_call: -
v_call: TRBV2
cdr3_nt: TGTGCCAGCAGTGAAGTCGGAGGGGTTGGTGAAAAACTGTTTTTT
cdr3_aa: CASSEVGGVGEKLFF

j_call: TRBJ2-5
cdr3_length: 11
clone_size: -
d_call: -
v_call: TRBV20-1
cdr3_nt: TGCAGTGGAGAGATACAAGAGACCCAGTACTTC
cdr3_aa: CSGEIQETQYF

j_call: TRBJ1-1
cdr3_length: 13
clone_size: -
d_call: TRBD1
v_call: TRBV3-1/TRBV3-2
cdr3_nt: TGTGCCAGCAGCCAACAGGGGGGCACTGAAGCTTTCTTT
cdr3_aa: CASSQQGGTEAFF

j_call: TRBJ1-3
cdr3_length: 16
clone_size: -
d_call: -
v_call: TRBV9
cdr3_nt: TGTGCCAGCAGCGTATCTGGGTGGTCCTCTGGAAACACCATATATTTT
cdr3_aa: CASSVSGWSSGNTIYF

j_call: TRBJ1-2
cdr3_length: 14
clone_size: -
d_call: TRBD1
v_call: TRBV28
cdr3_nt: TGTGCCAGCAGTTTAGATCCAGGGGGGCTGGGCTACACCTTC
cdr3_aa: CASSLDPGGLGYTF

j_call: TRBJ1-3
cdr3_length: 15
clone_size: -
d_call: -
v_call: TRBV5-5
cdr3_nt: TGTGCCAGCCGGCGGGGGGACTACTCTGGAAACACCATATATTTT
cdr3_aa: CASRRGDYSGNTIYF

j_call: TRBJ2-5
cdr3_length: 16
clone_size: -
d_call: TRBD1
v_call: TRBV9
cdr3_nt: TGTGCCAGCAGCGTAGATGGGACAGGGGCGAAAGAGACCCAGTACTTC
cdr3_aa: CASSVDGTGAKETQYF

j_call: TRBJ2-2
cdr3_length: 16
clone_size: few
d_call: -
v_call: TRBV2
cdr3_nt: TGTGCCAGCAGTGAATTACCAGGGGCGAACACCGGGGAGCTGTTTTTT
cdr3_aa: CASSELPGANTGELFF

j_call: TRBJ2-7
cdr3_length: 11
clone_size: -
d_call: -
v_call: TRBV10-2
cdr3_nt: TGCGCCAGCAGTGGAACCTACGAGCAGTACTTC
cdr3_aa: CASSGTYEQYF

j_call: TRBJ1-1
cdr3_length: 14
clone_size: -
d_call: -
v_call: TRBV7-9
cdr3_nt: TGTGCCAGCAACCCCGCCCTGGGAAACACTGAAGCTTTCTTT
cdr3_aa: CASNPALGNTEAFF

j_call: TRBJ1-3
cdr3_length: 16
clone_size: -
d_call: -
v_call: TRBV28
cdr3_nt: TGTGCCAGCAGTTCCCGGGACACCTCCTCTGGAAACACCATATATTTT
cdr3_aa: CASSSRDTSSGNTIYF

j_call: TRBJ2-3
cdr3_length: 16
clone_size: -
d_call: -
v_call: TRBV3-1/TRBV3-2
cdr3_nt: TGTGCCAGCAGCGCCCAGCGTGGTGGGCCCACAGATACGCAGTATTTT
cdr3_aa: CASSAQRGGPTDTQYF

j_call: TRBJ1-2
cdr3_length: 14
clone_size: -
d_call: -
v_call: TRBV4-3
cdr3_nt: TGCGCCAGCAGCCAAGATAGCGGGGCAAACGGCTACACCTTC
cdr3_aa: CASSQDSGANGYTF

j_call: TRBJ1-1
cdr3_length: 15
clone_size: -
d_call: TRBD1
v_call: TRBV4-1
cdr3_nt: TGCGCCAGCAGCCAACAGACAGGGACGGGAGCTGAAGCTTTCTTT
cdr3_aa: CASSQQTGTGAEAFF

j_call: TRBJ1-3
cdr3_length: 15
clone_size: -
d_call: TRBD1
v_call: TRBV30
cdr3_nt: TGTGCCTACCACGTAACAGGGGGCTCTGGAAACACCATATATTTT
cdr3_aa: CAYHVTGGSGNTIYF

j_call: TRBJ2-1
cdr3_length: 14
clone_size: -
d_call: TRBD1
v_call: TRBV28
cdr3_nt: TGTGCCAGCAATCCGGGACAGCCATACAATGAGCAGTTCTTC
cdr3_aa: CASNPGQPYNEQFF

j_call: TRBJ1-1
cdr3_length: 15
clone_size: -
d_call: -
v_call: TRBV5-1
cdr3_nt: TGCGCCAGCAGCCCGCGACAGGCTCCGGCCACTGAAGCTTTCTTT
cdr3_aa: CASSPRQAPATEAFF

j_call: TRBJ2-2
cdr3_length: 13
clone_size: once
d_call: TRBD1
v_call: TRBV6-5
cdr3_nt: TGTGCCAGCCGAAGACAGGGCGCCGGGGAGCTGTTTTTT
cdr3_aa: CASRRQGAGELFF

j_call: TRBJ1-1
cdr3_length: 14
clone_size: -
d_call: -
v_call: TRBV10-3
cdr3_nt: TGTGCCATCAGTGAGTCGCATTGGGACACTGAAGCTTTCTTT
cdr3_aa: CAISESHWDTEAFF

j_call: TRBJ1-1
cdr3_length: 13
clone_size: -
d_call: -
v_call: TRBV7-3
cdr3_nt: TGTGCCAGCAGCTTAACGGGTAGGGAGGAATCTTTCTTT
cdr3_aa: CASSLTGREESFF

j_call: TRBJ1-5
cdr3_length: 14
clone_size: -
d_call: -
v_call: TRBV9
cdr3_nt: TGTGCCAGCAGCGTAGCAGGGGGCAATCAGCCCCAGCATTTT
cdr3_aa: CASSVAGGNQPQHF

j_call: TRBJ2-2
cdr3_length: 16
clone_size: -
d_call: TRBD2
v_call: TRBV5-1
cdr3_nt: TGCGCCAGCAGCTCGCGGGAGGGCCGGGACACCGGGGAGCTGTTTTTT
cdr3_aa: CASSSREGRDTGELFF

j_call: TRBJ1-1
cdr3_length: 15
clone_size: few
d_call: -
v_call: TRBV29-1
cdr3_nt: TGCAGCGTTGAAGGGATTTTTGCTGTGAACACTGAAGCTTTCTTT
cdr3_aa: CSVEGIFAVNTEAFF

j_call: TRBJ1-1
cdr3_length: 11
clone_size: -
d_call: -
v_call: TRBV5-1
cdr3_nt: TGCGCCAGCAGCGGCGACACTGAAGCTTTCTTT
cdr3_aa: CASSGDTEAFF

j_call: TRBJ2-5
cdr3_length: 14
clone_size: -
d_call: TRBD2
v_call: TRBV7-8
cdr3_nt: TGTGCCAGCAGCTGGGGACTAGCGGGAGGGCCCCCGTACTTC
cdr3_aa: CASSWGLAGGPPYF